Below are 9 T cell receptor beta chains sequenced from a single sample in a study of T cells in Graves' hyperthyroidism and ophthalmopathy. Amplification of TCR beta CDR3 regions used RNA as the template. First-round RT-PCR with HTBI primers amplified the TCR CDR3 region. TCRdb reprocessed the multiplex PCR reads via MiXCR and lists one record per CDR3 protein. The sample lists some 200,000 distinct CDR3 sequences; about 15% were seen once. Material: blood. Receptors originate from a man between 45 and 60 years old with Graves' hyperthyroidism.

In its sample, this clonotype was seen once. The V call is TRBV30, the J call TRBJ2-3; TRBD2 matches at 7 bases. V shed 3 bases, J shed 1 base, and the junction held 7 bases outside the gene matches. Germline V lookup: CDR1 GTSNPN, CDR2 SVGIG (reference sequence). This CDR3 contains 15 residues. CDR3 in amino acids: CAWSPRGSGTDTQYF. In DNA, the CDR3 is TGTGCCTGGAGCCCCCGCGGGAGCGGCACAGATACGCAGTATTTT.

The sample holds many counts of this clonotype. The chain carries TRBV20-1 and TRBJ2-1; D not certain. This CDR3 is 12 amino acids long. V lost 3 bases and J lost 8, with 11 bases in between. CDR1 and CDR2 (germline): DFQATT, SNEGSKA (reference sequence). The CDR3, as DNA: TGCAGTGCTAGCGTTGCGGATCATGAGCAGTTCTTC. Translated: CSASVADHEQFF.

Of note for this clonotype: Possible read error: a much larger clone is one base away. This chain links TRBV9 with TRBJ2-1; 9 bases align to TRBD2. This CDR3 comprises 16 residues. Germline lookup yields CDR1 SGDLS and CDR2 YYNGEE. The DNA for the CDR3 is TGTGCCGGCAGCGGGTCTTGGCGGGAGGGTGGAGATGAGCAGTTCTTC. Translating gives CAGSGSWREGGDEQFF.

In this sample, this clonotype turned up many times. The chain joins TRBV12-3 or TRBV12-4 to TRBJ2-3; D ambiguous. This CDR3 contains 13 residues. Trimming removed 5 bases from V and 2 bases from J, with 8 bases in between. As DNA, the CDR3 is TGTGCCAGCAGTGTCGGGTACACAGATACGCAGTATTTT. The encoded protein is CASSVGYTDTQYF.

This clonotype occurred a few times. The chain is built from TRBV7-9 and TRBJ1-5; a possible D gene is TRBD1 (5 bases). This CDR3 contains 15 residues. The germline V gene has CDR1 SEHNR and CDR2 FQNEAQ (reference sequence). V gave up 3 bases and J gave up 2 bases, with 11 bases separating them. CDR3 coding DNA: TGTGCCAGCAGCTTGAGGGGCGGGGGCAATCAGCCCCAGCATTTT. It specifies CASSLRGGGNQPQHF. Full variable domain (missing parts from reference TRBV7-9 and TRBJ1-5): DTGVSQNPRHKITKRGQNVTFRCDPISEHNRLYWYRQTLGQGPEFLTYFQNEAQLEKSRLLSDRFSAERPKGSFSTLEIQRTEQGDSAMYLCASSLRGGGNQPQHFGDGTRLSIL.

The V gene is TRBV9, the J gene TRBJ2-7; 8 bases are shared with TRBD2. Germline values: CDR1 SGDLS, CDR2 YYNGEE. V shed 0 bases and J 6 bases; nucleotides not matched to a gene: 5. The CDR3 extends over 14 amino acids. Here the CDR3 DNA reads TGTGCCAGCAGCGTAGGCGGGGGGCTTGGCGAGCAGTACTTC. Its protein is CASSVGGGLGEQYF.

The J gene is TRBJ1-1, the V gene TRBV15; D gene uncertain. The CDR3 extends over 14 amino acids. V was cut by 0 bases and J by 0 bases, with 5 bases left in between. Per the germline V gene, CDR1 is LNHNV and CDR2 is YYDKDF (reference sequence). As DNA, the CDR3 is TGTGCCACCAGCAGAGAGTGGATGAACACTGAAGCTTTCTTT. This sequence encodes CATSREWMNTEAFF.

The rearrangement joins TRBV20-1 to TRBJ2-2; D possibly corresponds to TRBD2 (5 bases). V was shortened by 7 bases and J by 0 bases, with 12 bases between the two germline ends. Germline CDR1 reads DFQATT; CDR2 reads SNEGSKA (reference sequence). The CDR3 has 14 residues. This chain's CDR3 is CSVQRSANTGELFF. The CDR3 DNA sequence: TGCAGTGTTCAGCGGAGCGCGAACACCGGGGAGCTGTTTTTT.

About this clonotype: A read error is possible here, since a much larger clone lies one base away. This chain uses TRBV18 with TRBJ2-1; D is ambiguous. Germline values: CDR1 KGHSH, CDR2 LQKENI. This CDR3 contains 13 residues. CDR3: CASSPHPYNEQLF. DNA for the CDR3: TGTGCCAGCTCACCACACCCGTACAATGAGCAGCTCTTC.